The 24 T cell receptor beta chains below were found in one sample sequenced in a study of blood T cell repertoires in COVID-19. Only in-frame clones appear in the TCRdb table, and some are missing; sequencing was by immunoSEQ multiplex PCR. The data hold 90,000 or so clones, with roughly nine tenths observed a single time. Material for sequencing was peripheral blood. The receptors here all came from a human donor with active COVID-19. The donor label of this sample is uncertain.

This chain uses TRBV10-1 with TRBJ2-1; TRBD2 agrees at 7 bases. V shed 4 bases, J shed 8 bases, and the junction held 17 bases outside the gene matches. Germline CDR1 WNHNN, CDR2 SYGVQD (reference sequence). The CDR3 spans 17 residues. The CDR3 bases are TGCGCCAGCAGTGTTAGAAGCGGGGATCGGCTGTTGGATGAGCAGTTCTTC. Amino acids: CASSVRSGDRLLDEQFF.

This rearrangement joins TRBV9 to TRBJ1-1; D gene ambiguous. Looked up from germline, CDR1 is SGDLS and CDR2 is YYNGEE. The V gene lost 4 bases and the J gene lost 1 base, with 11 bases spanning the gap. CDR3 length equals 14 residues. CDR3 protein: CASSQTQSNTEAFF. The CDR3 region has the DNA TGTGCCAGCAGCCAGACTCAGTCGAACACTGAAGCTTTCTTT.

This clone is a singleton in its sample. The chain joins TRBV3-1 (or the pseudogene TRBV3-2) to TRBJ2-7; D not certain. CDR3 size: 12 residues. Germline CDR1 and CDR2: LGHDT and YNNKEL (reference sequence). V gave up 1 base and J gave up 4 bases, with 5 bases separating them. Written as DNA, the CDR3 is TGTGCCAGCAGCCAAGCGACTTACGAGCAGTACTTC. It yields the protein CASSQATYEQYF.

CDR3 sequence reads: CASSFLGAQEQFF. Written as DNA, the CDR3 is TGTGCCAGCAGCTTTTTGGGGGCACAAGAGCAGTTCTTC. The rearrangement links TRBV11-1 to TRBJ2-1; possibly TRBD1 for D (6 bases). Germline-derived CDR1 and CDR2 are SGHAT and FQDESV (reference sequence). Trimming cost V 3 bases and J 10 bases, with 13 bases left between them. This CDR3 spans 13 amino acids.

The chain is built from TRBV5-4 and TRBJ2-7, with D maybe TRBD1 (5 bases). CDR1 and CDR2 from the germline V gene are SGHNT and YYREEE (reference sequence). This CDR3 is 15 amino acids long. V was cut by 0 bases and J by 3 bases, with 13 bases left in between. The CDR3 sequence is CASSLGPGRLYEQYF. The DNA of the CDR3 is TGTGCCAGCAGCTTGGGGCCAGGGCGACTCTACGAGCAGTACTTC.

The chain has TRBV5-1 and TRBJ2-3; TRBD1 matches at 9 bases. Germline CDR1 is SGHRS and CDR2 is YFSETQ. The V and J ends lost 1 base and 4 bases, in that order; junction bases with no gene match: 4. The CDR3 has 15 amino acids. The chain's CDR3 is CASSLSGTGPDTQYF. The CDR3 nucleotides read TGCGCCAGCAGCTTGTCTGGGACAGGGCCAGATACGCAGTATTTT.

The chain employs TRBV5-5 and TRBJ1-2; 7 positions match TRBD1. The CDR3 totals 17 residues. Germline CDR1 reads SGHKS; CDR2 reads YYEKEE (reference sequence). With 3 bases clipped from V and 6 bases from J, the junction kept 17 bases outside the gene matches. The CDR3: CASSSTPRQGGSHGYTF. CDR3 DNA sequence: TGTGCCAGCAGCTCAACTCCTCGACAGGGTGGGTCCCATGGCTACACCTTC.

This rearrangement joins TRBV3-1 (or the pseudogene TRBV3-2) to TRBJ2-3, with a possible D match to TRBD1 (6 bases). This CDR3 is 14 amino acids long. Germline V gene data show CDR1 as LGHDT and CDR2 as YNNKEL (reference sequence). V gave up 2 bases and J gave up 5 bases, with 11 bases separating them. CDR3 amino acids: CASSQSAGVDTQYF. CDR3 bases: TGTGCCAGCAGCCAAAGCGCAGGGGTAGATACGCAGTATTTT.

About this clone itself: The same CDR3 arises from other DNA sequences in this sample as well. The chain recombines TRBV5-1 with TRBJ2-3; the match to TRBD2 covers 15 bases. There are 16 residues in the CDR3. V gave up 3 bases and J gave up 3 bases; unmatched junction bases: 2. Germline V lookup: CDR1 SGHRS, CDR2 YFSETQ. The DNA for the CDR3 is TGCGCCAGCAGCTCGGGACTAGCGGGGGGTACAGATACGCAGTATTTT. Encoded protein: CASSSGLAGGTDTQYF.

The chain carries TRBV11-3 and TRBJ2-1; the match to TRBD2 covers 10 bases. V was clipped by 5 bases and J by 8 bases; unmatched bases: 9. The germline CDR1 and CDR2 sequences are SGHNT and YENEEA. The CDR3 has 15 residues. CDR3 sequence (DNA): TGTGCCAGCAGCGTCAGCGGGGGGGAGGTGCATGAGCAGTTCTTC. Translated: CASSVSGGEVHEQFF.

This clone was detected only once. The chain employs TRBV5-1 and TRBJ1-2; tentative D call: TRBD1 (5 bases). The CDR3 spans 14 residues. In germline, CDR1 is SGHRS, CDR2 YFSETQ. V was trimmed by 2 bases and J by 4 bases, leaving 12 bases between them. CDR3 sequence: CASSLLYRGYGYTF. Here the CDR3 DNA reads TGCGCCAGCAGCTTACTCTATAGGGGCTATGGCTACACCTTC.

This chain uses TRBV7-8 with TRBJ2-5; 14 bases line up with TRBD2. The CDR3 runs to 20 residues. J was trimmed by 8 bases and V by 1 base; bases with no gene match: 18. Germline CDR1 reads SGHVS; CDR2 reads FQNEAQ. CDR3 DNA: TGTGCCAGCAGCTTAGTGGCCGGCTGGACTAGCGGGGGGCCCTACGGTACCCAGTACTTC. Protein sequence: CASSLVAGWTSGGPYGTQYF. The variable domain in full, with the rest retrieved from reference TRBV7-8 and TRBJ2-5, is GAGVSQSPRYKVAKRGQDVALRCDPISGHVSLFWYQQALGQGPEFLTYFQNEAQLDKSGLPSDRFFAERPEGSVSTLKIQRTQQEDSAVYLCASSLVAGWTSGGPYGTQYFGPGTRLLVL.

The chain couples TRBV2 to TRBJ2-7, with 8 bases matching TRBD2. The CDR3 spans 17 residues. Germline CDR1 reads SNHLY; CDR2 reads FYNNEI. V shed 0 bases and J 5 bases; nucleotides not matched to a gene: 12. The CDR3 DNA reads as TGTGCCAGCAGTGAAGCGCCCATTGGCGGGGGGAGGCACGAGCAGTACTTC. This codes for CASSEAPIGGGRHEQYF.

The V call is TRBV6-4, the J call TRBJ2-1, with 16 bases lining up with TRBD2. Per the germline V gene, CDR1 is MRHNA and CDR2 is SNTAGT. The CDR3 is 16 residues long. Trimming removed 5 bases from V and 9 bases from J; junction bases left unmatched: 7. The DNA of the CDR3 is TGTGCCAGCAGTTTCGGGACTAGCGGGGGGGCCGGTGAGCAGTTCTTC. Its translation is CASSFGTSGGAGEQFF.

V is TRBV6-2 or TRBV6-3 and J is TRBJ2-1, with D perhaps TRBD1 (8 bases). Germline V gives CDR1 MNHEY, CDR2 SVGEGT. This CDR3 region has 16 residues. V was pared by 4 bases and J by 7 bases, with 20 bases between. This CDR3 is CASSSQSGTGTNEQFF. The CDR3 region has the DNA TGTGCCAGCAGTTCCCAGAGCGGGACAGGAACAAATGAGCAGTTCTTC.

This clone was seen only once. This chain joins TRBV7-3 and TRBJ2-1, with 11 bases identical to TRBD2. J gave up 5 bases and V 5 bases, and 5 bases lay outside the gene matches. From germline, CDR1 is SGHTA and CDR2 FQGTGA. This CDR3 contains 15 residues. In DNA form, the CDR3 reads TGTGCCAGCAGCATTAGCGGGGGGGAACACAATGAGCAGTTCTTC. This encodes CASSISGGEHNEQFF. Based on the CDR3 plus reference TRBV7-3 and TRBJ2-1, the full variable domain is GAGVSQTPSNKVTEKGKYVELRCDPISGHTALYWYRQSLGQGPEFLIYFQGTGAADDSGLPNDRFFAVRPEGSVSTLKIQRTERGDSAVYLCASSISGGEHNEQFFGPGTRLTVL.

The chain combines TRBV5-1 with TRBJ2-1; 9 bases are shared with TRBD2. Germline V CDR1 and CDR2: SGHRS, YFSETQ. V shed 4 bases, J shed 6 bases, and the junction held 8 bases outside the gene matches. The CDR3 totals 15 residues. Written as DNA, the CDR3 is TGCGCCAGCAGCCACAGCGGGGGGCCGTCCAATGAGCAGTTCTTC. Its translation is CASSHSGGPSNEQFF.

This chain joins TRBV4-3 and TRBJ2-6, with D tentatively TRBD2 (6 bases). The CDR3 length is 18 residues. In germline, CDR1 is LGHNA, CDR2 YSLEER. Trimming took off 1 base at V and 0 bases at J, with 13 bases between the two ends. CDR3 nucleotides: TGCGCCAGCAGCCAAGGCGCGGGGCGCAGCTCTGGGGCCAACGTCCTGACTTTC. It codes for CASSQGAGRSSGANVLTF.

The gene calls are TRBV12-3 or TRBV12-4 and TRBJ2-7; D is ambiguous. Trimming cost V 5 bases and J 3 bases, with 5 bases left between them. The CDR3 consists of 11 residues. The CDR3 bases are TGTGCCAGCAGTCAAAACTACGAGCAGTACTTC. As protein: CASSQNYEQYF.

The chain recombines TRBV2 with TRBJ1-2, with a weak D call TRBD1 (6 bases). Germline CDR1 SNHLY, CDR2 FYNNEI. The CDR3 runs to 17 residues. V lost 7 bases, J lost 3 bases, and 24 bases lay in between. The CDR3 reads CASTTFVGGGDHYGYTF. CDR3 bases: TGTGCCAGCACCACTTTCGTGGGGGGGGGCGACCACTATGGCTACACCTTC.

J is TRBJ2-1 and V is TRBV13; TRBD2 aligns across 13 bases. The CDR3 contains 16 residues. Unmatched junction bases numbered 6, after V lost 5 bases and J lost 5 bases. Looked up from germline, CDR1 is PRHDT and CDR2 is FYEKMQ (reference sequence). The CDR3 here is CASSPLAGGQHNEQFF. The CDR3 DNA follows: TGTGCCAGCAGCCCACTAGCGGGGGGGCAGCACAATGAGCAGTTCTTC.

The V gene is TRBV5-1, the J gene TRBJ2-1; maybe TRBD2 (6 bases). Per germline, CDR1 SGHRS and CDR2 YFSETQ. The CDR3 extends over 14 amino acids. Deletions cut 5 bases from V and 4 bases from J, with 13 bases between. The CDR3 nucleotides are TGCGCCAGCAGAGGAGGGCGGCAATACAATGAGCAGTTCTTC. Protein sequence: CASRGGRQYNEQFF. The full variable domain, in which reference TRBV5-1 and TRBJ2-1 provide the parts outside the CDR3, is KAGVTQTPRYLIKTRGQQVTLSCSPISGHRSVSWYQQTPGQGLQFLFEYFSETQRNKGNFPGRFSGRQFSNSRSEMNVSTLELGDSALYLCASRGGRQYNEQFFGPGTRLTVL.

The chain uses TRBV29-1 and TRBJ1-2; 8 bases are a match to TRBD1. Germline V gene data show CDR1 as SQVTM and CDR2 as ANQGSEA. V was clipped by 6 bases and J by 7 bases; unmatched bases: 10. CDR3 length equals 13 residues. In DNA, the CDR3 is TGCAGCGTAAATTCGGACAGGGATCCTGGCTACACCTTC. This sequence encodes CSVNSDRDPGYTF.

V usage is TRBV6-2 or TRBV6-3 and J usage is TRBJ2-5, with D possibly matching TRBD1 (6 bases). Between the trimmed V and J ends, which lost 4 bases and 5 bases, there was a span of 17 bases. The germline V gene encodes CDR1 MNHEY and CDR2 SVGEGT. There are 15 residues in the CDR3. The CDR3 region is CASSSLGQLRETQYF. The CDR3 DNA sequence: TGTGCCAGCAGTTCGCTAGGACAGTTAAGGGAGACCCAGTACTTC.